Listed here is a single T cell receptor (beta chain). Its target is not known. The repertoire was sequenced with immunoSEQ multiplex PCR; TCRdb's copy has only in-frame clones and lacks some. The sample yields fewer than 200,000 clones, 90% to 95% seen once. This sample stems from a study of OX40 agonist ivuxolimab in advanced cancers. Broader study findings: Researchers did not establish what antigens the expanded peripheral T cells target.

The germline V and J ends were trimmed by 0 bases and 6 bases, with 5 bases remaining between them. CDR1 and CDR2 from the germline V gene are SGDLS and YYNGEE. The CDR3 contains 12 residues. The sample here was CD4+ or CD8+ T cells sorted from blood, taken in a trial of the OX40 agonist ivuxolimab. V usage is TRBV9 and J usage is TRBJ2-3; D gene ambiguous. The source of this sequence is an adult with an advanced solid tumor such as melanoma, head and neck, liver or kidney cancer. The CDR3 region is CASSVGVDTQYF. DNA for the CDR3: TGTGCCAGCAGCGTAGGTGTGGATACGCAGTATTTT.